This is a list of T cell receptor beta chains from one sample in a study of Ad26.COV2.S vaccination and SARS-CoV-2 variants. Assay used: immunoSEQ multiplex PCR; TCRdb lists only in-frame clones, some missing. The sample yields approximately 360,000 clones, 83% seen once. The source material was peripheral blood, sampled in a trial of Ad26.COV2.S vaccine versus placebo. Receptor source: a person aged 18-65 years who received the Ad26.COV2.S COVID-19 vaccine or a placebo. Both conserved end residues are part of each CDR3. D genes are given only for firm matches. The size entry is marked missing in some rows and otherwise reads once, few, many or a size class.

D gene | clone size | J gene | V gene | CDR3 DNA | CDR3 protein
TRBD2 | . | TRBJ2-1 | TRBV18 | TGTGCCAGCTCGGCCCAAAGCGGGAGGGCGTCCTACAATGAGCAGTTCTTC | CASSAQSGRASYNEQFF
TRBD1 | . | TRBJ2-2 | TRBV16 | TGTGCCAGCAGCCAAAACCCCGGGACAGGGATCACCGGGGAGCTGTTTTTT | CASSQNPGTGITGELFF
TRBD1 | . | TRBJ1-2 | TRBV5-1 | TGCGCCAGCAGCCCACCCGGGACAGCTATTGGCTACACCTTC | CASSPPGTAIGYTF
. | once | TRBJ2-1 | TRBV24-1 | TGTGCCACCAGGGGTTTCAATGAGCAGTTCTTC | CATRGFNEQFF
TRBD1 | many | TRBJ1-5 | TRBV6-1 | TGTGCCAGCAGTGGGGACAGGGGTGGGCGAAGCAATCAGCCCCAGCATTTT | CASSGDRGGRSNQPQHF
TRBD1 | . | TRBJ1-3 | TRBV5-8 | TGTGCCAGCAGCAAACCGCAGGGGGCTTCTGGAAACACCATATATTTT | CASSKPQGASGNTIYF
. | . | TRBJ1-2 | TRBV5-4 | TGTGCCAGCAGCCTTACGGGGGCAATCAACTATGGCTACACCTTC | CASSLTGAINYGYTF
TRBD2 | once | TRBJ2-1 | TRBV7-3 | TGTGCCAGCAGCTTGAGACTAGCGGACTACAATGAGCAGTTCTTC | CASSLRLADYNEQFF
. | . | TRBJ2-7 | TRBV27 | TGTGCCAGCAGTTTACAGGGCGCCGCCGGGTACGAGCAGTACTTC | CASSLQGAAGYEQYF
TRBD2 | . | TRBJ2-5 | TRBV5-4 | TGTGCCAGCAGCCCTCGATATGGGACTAGCGGGATGGTAGGCCAAGAGACCCAGTACTTC | CASSPRYGTSGMVGQETQYF
. | . | TRBJ1-1 | TRBV27 | TGTGCCAGCAGTTTATCCCTGGGGGGGAACACTGAAGCTTTCTTT | CASSLSLGGNTEAFF
. | . | TRBJ1-6 | TRBV28 | TGTGCCAGCATATCCGTTTTAAGGGCTAAGCGGAATTCACCCCTCCACTTT | CASISVLRAKRNSPLHF
. | . | TRBJ1-5 | TRBV19 | TGTGCCAGTAGTATTGTGGGGGCCGGTCAGCCCCAGCATTTT | CASSIVGAGQPQHF
TRBD1 | . | TRBJ2-7 | TRBV27 | TGTGCCAGCAGTTTAGGGACAGCGCTCTACGAGCAGTACTTC | CASSLGTALYEQYF
. | few | TRBJ1-6 | TRBV11-2 | TGTGCCAGCAGCTTAGCCAGGAGCGGGAATAATTCACCCCTCCACTTT | CASSLARSGNNSPLHF
. | . | TRBJ1-6 | TRBV5-4 | TGTGCCAGCAGCTTGGCTCAGGGGAACGCATCACCCCTCCACTTT | CASSLAQGNASPLHF
TRBD2 | . | TRBJ2-3 | TRBV2 | TGTGCCAGCAGCCTAGCGGGGGGGCTCAGCACAGATACGCAGTATTTT | CASSLAGGLSTDTQYF
. | . | TRBJ1-4 | TRBV30 | TGTGCCTGTACCATTAATGAAAAACTGTTTTTT | CACTINEKLFF
. | once | TRBJ2-7 | TRBV6-5 | TGTGCCAGCAACCAACCGGGTACCTACGAGCAGTACTTC | CASNQPGTYEQYF
. | . | TRBJ2-1 | TRBV4-1 | TGCGCCAGCAGCCAAGATTCCGGGACCATCAATGAGCAGTTCTTC | CASSQDSGTINEQFF
. | . | TRBJ1-4 | TRBV9 | TGTGCCAGCAGCCCCCTGCAGGGTACTAATGAAAAACTGTTTTTT | CASSPLQGTNEKLFF
TRBD2 | . | TRBJ2-7 | TRBV11-3 | TGTGCCAGCAGCTTAGGATCGGGAGCGGGACTGGGCGAGCAGTACTTC | CASSLGSGAGLGEQYF
. | . | TRBJ1-1 | TRBV6-5 | TGTGCCAGCAGTTACTCGGTGAGGCGGAACACTGAAGCTTTCTTT | CASSYSVRRNTEAFF
TRBD1 | few | TRBJ1-5 | TRBV7-3 | TGTGCCAGCAGCTCCCGGACAGGGAACCAGCCCCAGCATTTT | CASSSRTGNQPQHF
TRBD1 | . | TRBJ2-7 | TRBV5-1 | TGCGCCAGCAGCTTGGTGACAGGGGGAAGTAGTCGGTACTTC | CASSLVTGGSSRYF
. | . | TRBJ1-1 | TRBV13 | TGTGCCAGCAGCTTACGCTTGAACACTGAAGCTTTCTTT | CASSLRLNTEAFF
. | once | TRBJ1-1 | TRBV18 | TGTGCCAGCTCACCACCAGGAGAAAGAAGGGATTTCTTT | CASSPPGERRDFF
. | . | TRBJ2-5 | TRBV7-9 | TGTGCCAGCAGCCAACGTCACGGAGAGACCCAGTACTTC | CASSQRHGETQYF
TRBD1 | . | TRBJ1-1 | TRBV6-5 | TGTGCCAGCCACCCGGGACAGGAGGTCTCTGAAGCTTTCTTT | CASHPGQEVSEAFF
. | . | TRBJ1-2 | TRBV5-5 | TGTGCCAGCAGCTTGGGAGTAGGGACCCCCTATGGCTACACCTTC | CASSLGVGTPYGYTF
. | . | TRBJ1-1 | TRBV7-2 | TGTGCCAGCAGCCTTCATGCGTCCACTGAAGCTTTCTTT | CASSLHASTEAFF
. | . | TRBJ2-5 | TRBV6-6 | TGTGCCAGCAGCCCAGGGGAGACCCAGTACTTC | CASSPGETQYF
TRBD2 | . | TRBJ2-3 | TRBV7-2 | TGTGCCAGCAGCTTAGATAGCGGGAGGGCGGATACGCAGTATTTT | CASSLDSGRADTQYF
TRBD1 | . | TRBJ1-2 | TRBV27 | TGTGCCAGCAGCCGACTAACAGGGGGCAATGGCTACACCTTC | CASSRLTGGNGYTF
TRBD2 | . | TRBJ2-1 | TRBV15 | TGTGCCACCAGCAGAGGCGGTAGCGGGGGTTTTTACAATGAGCAGTTCTTC | CATSRGGSGGFYNEQFF
TRBD2 | . | TRBJ2-7 | TRBV5-1 | TGCGCCAGCAGCTTGGGAAGCGCGGGAGTCTACGAGCAGTACTTC | CASSLGSAGVYEQYF
TRBD2 | . | TRBJ2-5 | TRBV4-2 | TGTGCCAGCAGCTCCGGGACTACCCTGGGGGAGACCCAGTACTTC | CASSSGTTLGETQYF
TRBD1 | . | TRBJ1-2 | TRBV27 | TGTGCCAGCTCAGGGGGCGGGTATGGCTACACCTTC | CASSGGGYGYTF
. | few | TRBJ1-2 | TRBV14 | TGTGCCAGCAGCCCTGACCTCTATGGCTACACCTTC | CASSPDLYGYTF
. | once | TRBJ2-3 | TRBV7-3 | TGTGCCAGCAGCTTACAGGGCATGGATACGCAGTATTTT | CASSLQGMDTQYF
TRBD2 | . | TRBJ2-3 | TRBV28 | TGTGCCAGCAGTTTATATCCAGCGGGAGGGCCATTTGCAGATACGCAGTATTTT | CASSLYPAGGPFADTQYF
TRBD1 | . | TRBJ1-2 | TRBV4-3 | TGCGCCAGCAGCCATGTTCCGGGACAGGGTGTAGGCTACACCTTC | CASSHVPGQGVGYTF
. | . | TRBJ1-2 | TRBV7-2 | TGTGCCAGCAGCCCCCAGGGTCAGGGAAGTGGCTACACCTTC | CASSPQGQGSGYTF
. | . | TRBJ2-7 | TRBV11-2 | TGTGCCAGCAGCCAGTCGACGGTGAGCTCCTACGAGCAGTACTTC | CASSQSTVSSYEQYF
. | . | TRBJ1-5 | TRBV7-9 | TGTGCCAGCAGCTTATCAACGGATTGGCAGCCCCAGCATTTT | CASSLSTDWQPQHF
. | . | TRBJ1-2 | TRBV2 | TGTGCCAGCAGTGCGGGGCCGCGCGGGGGCTACACCTTC | CASSAGPRGGYTF
TRBD1 | few | TRBJ1-5 | TRBV27 | TGTGCCAGCAGTCCCTGGACAGGGGGCGATCAGCCCCAGCATTTT | CASSPWTGGDQPQHF
. | once | TRBJ1-1 | TRBV25-1 | TGTGCCAGCAGTGAATACGGCAGGGTGATGAACACTGAAGCTTTCTTT | CASSEYGRVMNTEAFF